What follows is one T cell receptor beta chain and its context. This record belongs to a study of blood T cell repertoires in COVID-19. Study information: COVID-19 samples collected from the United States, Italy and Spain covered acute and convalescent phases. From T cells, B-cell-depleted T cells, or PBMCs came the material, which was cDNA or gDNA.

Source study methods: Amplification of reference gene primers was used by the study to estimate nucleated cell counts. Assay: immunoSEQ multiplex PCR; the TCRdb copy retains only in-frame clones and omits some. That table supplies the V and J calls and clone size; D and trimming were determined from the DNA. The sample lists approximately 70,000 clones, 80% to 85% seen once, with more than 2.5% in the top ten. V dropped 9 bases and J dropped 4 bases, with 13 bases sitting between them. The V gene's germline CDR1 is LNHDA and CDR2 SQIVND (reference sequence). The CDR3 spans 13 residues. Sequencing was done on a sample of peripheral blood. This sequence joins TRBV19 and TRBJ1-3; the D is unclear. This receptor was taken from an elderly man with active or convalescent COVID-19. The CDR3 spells CASSYIGGNTIYF. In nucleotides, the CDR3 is TGTGCCAGCTCTTATATCGGGGGAAACACCATATATTTT.